The next 7 T cell receptor beta chains were all read from a single sample in a study of T cell responses to AZD1222 COVID-19 vaccine. Profiled with immunoSEQ multiplex PCR; TCRdb holds only in-frame clones, not every one. The sample includes more than 60,000 clones, roughly 84% of them seen just once. The source was peripheral blood, collected on day 0 of AZD1222 vaccination. These receptor sequences come from an adult in good health.

The rearrangement uses TRBV6-1 and TRBJ2-5; D unclear. In germline, CDR1 is MNHNS, CDR2 SASEGT. V was pared by 1 base and J by 5 bases, with 11 bases between. The CDR3 totals 14 residues. Written as DNA, the CDR3 is TGTGCCAGCAGTGAAGGTAGAGCTCAGGAGACCCAGTACTTC. Encoded protein: CASSEGRAQETQYF.

The gene calls are TRBV3-1 (or the pseudogene TRBV3-2) and TRBJ1-3, with 8 bases lining up with TRBD1. Germline V CDR1 and CDR2: LGHDT, YNNKEL (reference sequence). J lost 4 bases, V lost 3 bases, and 8 bases had no gene match. The CDR3 runs 16 residues. This CDR3 is CASSQHGGDRGNTIYF. CDR3 DNA sequence: TGTGCCAGCAGCCAGCATGGGGGGGACAGGGGAAACACCATATATTTT.

The CDR3 protein is CASSTARDDGYTF. The CDR3 DNA is TGTGCCAGCTCAACGGCCAGGGATGACGGCTACACCTTC. This chain links TRBV18 with TRBJ1-2; possible D gene TRBD1, 5 bases. CDR1 is KGHSH, CDR2 LQKENI, per germline. V lost 5 bases to trimming and J lost 8 bases, with 15 bases between them. The CDR3 has 13 residues.

The rearrangement joins TRBV6-5 to TRBJ1-6; the match to TRBD1 covers 9 bases. CDR1 and CDR2 (germline): MNHEY, SVGAGI. The V gene end was trimmed by 4 bases and the J gene end by 10 bases; junction bases not matched to a gene: 11. The CDR3 loop spans 16 amino acids. Here the CDR3 DNA reads TGTGCCAGCAGTTTCCCCAGGGGGACAGGGACCTCACCCCTCCACTTT. The encoded protein is CASSFPRGTGTSPLHF.

The chain employs TRBV6-1 and TRBJ1-6; D uncertain. The V gene's germline CDR1 is MNHNS and CDR2 SASEGT. CDR3 size: 18 residues. V was shortened by 3 bases and J by 2 bases, with 17 bases between the two germline ends. The CDR3 region is CASSEFSGLQTYNSPLHF. The CDR3, as DNA: TGTGCCAGCAGTGAGTTCTCTGGACTGCAAACCTATAATTCACCCCTCCACTTT.

The CDR3, as DNA: TGTGCCAGCAGCCAAGATATAGCGCCCGGGGAGCTGTTTTTT. It translates to CASSQDIAPGELFF. The chain links TRBV3-1 (or the pseudogene TRBV3-2) to TRBJ2-2; D may be TRBD2 (5 bases). The V and J ends lost 0 bases and 6 bases respectively, with 8 bases between them. CDR3 length: 14 residues. Per the germline V gene, CDR1 is LGHDT and CDR2 is YNNKEL (reference sequence).

The table lists this clone with a count of one. The chain carries TRBV9 and TRBJ1-3; unclear D gene. V shed 4 bases and J shed 0 bases, with 11 bases lying between them. CDR3 size: 15 residues. Germline-derived CDR1 and CDR2 are SGDLS and YYNGEE. CDR3 sequence: CASSFRPHSGNTIYF. CDR3 coding DNA: TGTGCCAGCAGCTTCCGACCTCACTCTGGAAACACCATATATTTT.